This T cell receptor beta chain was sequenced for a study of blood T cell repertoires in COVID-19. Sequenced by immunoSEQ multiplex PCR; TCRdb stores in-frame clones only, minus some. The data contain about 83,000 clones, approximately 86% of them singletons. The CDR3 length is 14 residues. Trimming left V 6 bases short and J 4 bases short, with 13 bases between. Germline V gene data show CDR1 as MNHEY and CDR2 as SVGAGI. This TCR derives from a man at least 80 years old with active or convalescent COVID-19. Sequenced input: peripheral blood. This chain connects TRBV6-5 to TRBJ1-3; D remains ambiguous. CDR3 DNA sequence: TGTGCCAGCAGATCAAGCAGGTTAGGAAACACCATATATTTT. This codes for CASRSSRLGNTIYF.